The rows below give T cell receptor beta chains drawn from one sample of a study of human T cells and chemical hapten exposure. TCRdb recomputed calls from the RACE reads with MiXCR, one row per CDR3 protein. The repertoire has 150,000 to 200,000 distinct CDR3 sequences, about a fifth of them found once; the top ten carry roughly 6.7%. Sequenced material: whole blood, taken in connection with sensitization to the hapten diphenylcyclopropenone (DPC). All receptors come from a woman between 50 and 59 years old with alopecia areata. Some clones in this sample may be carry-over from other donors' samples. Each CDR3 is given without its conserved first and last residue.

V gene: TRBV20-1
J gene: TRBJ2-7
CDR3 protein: SARGGGYEQY

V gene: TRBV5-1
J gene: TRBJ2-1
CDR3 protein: ASSPGGISYNEQF

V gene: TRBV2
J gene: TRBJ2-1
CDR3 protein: ASSRGLAGVSHEQF

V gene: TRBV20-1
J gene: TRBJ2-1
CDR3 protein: SADWLRSYNEQF

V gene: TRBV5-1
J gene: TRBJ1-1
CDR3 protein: ASRTQGGNTEAF

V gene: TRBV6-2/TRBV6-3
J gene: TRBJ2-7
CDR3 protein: ASSGGLAGGPRYEQY

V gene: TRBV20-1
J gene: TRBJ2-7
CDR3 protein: SARDHGQAIYEQY

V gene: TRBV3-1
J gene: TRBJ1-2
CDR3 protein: ASSQGSLNRENYGYT

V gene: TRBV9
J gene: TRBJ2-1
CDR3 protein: ASSVESGRVNEQF

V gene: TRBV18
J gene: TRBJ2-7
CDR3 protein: ATGDRPPYEQY

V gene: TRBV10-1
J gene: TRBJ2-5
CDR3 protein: ASSESGDFQETQY

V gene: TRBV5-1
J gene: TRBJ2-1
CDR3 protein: ASSSNTNNEQF

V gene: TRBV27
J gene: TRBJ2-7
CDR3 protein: ASSLSWGAEPSYEQY

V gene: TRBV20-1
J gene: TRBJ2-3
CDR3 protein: SAQWQRPSTDTQY

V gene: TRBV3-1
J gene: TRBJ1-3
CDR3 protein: ASSHRRGSSGNTIY

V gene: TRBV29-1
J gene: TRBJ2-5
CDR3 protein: SAGGGETQY

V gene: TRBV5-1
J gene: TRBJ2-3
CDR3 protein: ASRQLAGSGDTQY

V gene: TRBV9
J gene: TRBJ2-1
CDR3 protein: ASSVDPRGNEQF

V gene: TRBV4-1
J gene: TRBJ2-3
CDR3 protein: ASSQALDSTKEQY

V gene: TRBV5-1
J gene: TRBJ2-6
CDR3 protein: ASSLVLGTGANVLT

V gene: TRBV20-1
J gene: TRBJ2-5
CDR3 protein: SATRRTSRLETQY

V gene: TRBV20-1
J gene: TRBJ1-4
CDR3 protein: SATRGTGREKNEKLF

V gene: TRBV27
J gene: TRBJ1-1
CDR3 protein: ASTPGGAVTEAF

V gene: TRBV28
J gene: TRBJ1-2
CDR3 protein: ATTDRGIFGYT

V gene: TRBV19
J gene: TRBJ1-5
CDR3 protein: ASSIMGRGPDNQPQH

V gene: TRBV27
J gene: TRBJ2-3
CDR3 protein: ASSLFGRAFTDTQY